The 20 T cell receptor beta chains listed next were all sequenced from one sample in a study of blood T cell repertoires in COVID-19. Here immunoSEQ multiplex PCR was the method, and the copy in TCRdb shows in-frame clones only, minus some. The sample has approximately 50,000 clones, more than 90% seen once. Sequenced: peripheral blood. All receptors come from a man aged 45-65 years with active COVID-19.

The genes are TRBV11-2 and TRBJ1-6, with no clear D. The CDR3 covers 15 residues. Trimming stripped 0 bases from V and 10 bases from J, with 13 bases between. Germline V gives CDR1 SGHAT, CDR2 FQNNGV. The CDR3, as DNA: TGTGCCAGCAGCTTAGATTTAAGGATCGGGTCACCCCTCCACTTT. Translated, it gives CASSLDLRIGSPLHF.

The chain links TRBV7-2 to TRBJ2-5; the D gene is possibly TRBD1 (6 bases). V gave up 5 bases and J gave up 5 bases, with 21 bases separating them. The CDR3 spans 16 residues. Germline CDR1 and CDR2: SGHTA and FQGNSA. In nucleotides, the CDR3 is TGTGCCAGCAGCACAGGGTACGGGTCCATCAGGGAGACCCAGTACTTC. It codes for CASSTGYGSIRETQYF.

The chain uses TRBV10-3 and TRBJ1-3; TRBD1 matches 7 bases. CDR1 is ENHRY, CDR2 SYGVKD, per germline. The CDR3 covers 13 residues. Losses at the gene ends were 6 bases for V and 3 bases for J; bases not matched to a gene: 2. CDR3 bases: TGTGCCATCAGACGGGACAGTGGAAACACCATATATTTT. This translates into CAIRRDSGNTIYF.

The chain links TRBV28 to TRBJ1-5, with D perhaps matching TRBD1 (6 bases). Germline V gene sequence: CDR1 MDHEN, CDR2 SYDVKM. This CDR3 has 13 amino acids. The V end was cut by 6 bases, the J end by 3 bases, with 9 bases between. The CDR3: CASSWTVNQPQHF. The CDR3 nucleotides are TGTGCCAGCAGCTGGACAGTCAATCAGCCCCAGCATTTT.

The rearrangement joins TRBV27 to TRBJ1-5; D is uncertain. The CDR3 totals 13 residues. The V gene lost 10 bases and the J gene lost 2 bases, with 12 bases spanning the gap. Germline V lookup: CDR1 MNHEY, CDR2 SMNVEV (reference sequence). CDR3 residues: CATGAWGNQPQHF. The CDR3, as DNA: TGTGCCACCGGAGCCTGGGGCAATCAGCCCCAGCATTTT.

J is TRBJ2-3 and V is TRBV6-1; 11 bases line up with TRBD2. The CDR3 sequence is 20 residues long. The J segment lost 3 bases and the V segment lost 4 bases, leaving 18 bases of the junction unmatched. CDR1 is MNHNS and CDR2 is SASEGT in the germline V gene. The CDR3 loop reads CASSGRILGQTSGITDTQYF. DNA for the CDR3: TGTGCCAGCAGTGGTCGGATACTGGGGCAGACTAGCGGGATAACAGATACGCAGTATTTT.

This clone appeared a single time. CDR3 loop: CASSQGRWVANGYTF. Here the CDR3 DNA reads TGCGCCAGCAGCCAAGGGAGATGGGTCGCCAATGGCTACACCTTC. The J gene is TRBJ1-2, the V gene TRBV4-1; D is uncertain. CDR1 and CDR2 (germline): MGHRA, YSYEKL. The CDR3 extends over 15 amino acids. Trimming shortened V by 1 base and J by 6 bases, and 15 bases separated the two germline ends.

The V gene is TRBV4-2, the J gene TRBJ1-1; a possible D gene is TRBD1 (5 bases). V lost 3 bases and J 7 bases, leaving 18 bases between the germline ends. Germline loops: CDR1 LGHNA, CDR2 YNFKEQ. The CDR3 spans 15 residues. The CDR3 is CASSHLGQDDNEAFF. In DNA form, the CDR3 reads TGTGCCAGCAGCCATTTAGGACAAGACGATAATGAAGCTTTCTTT.

This clone was detected once. The chain employs TRBV16 and TRBJ2-6, with unresolved D. The CDR3 extends over 14 amino acids. The V end lost 6 bases, the J end lost 0 bases, and 6 bases lay between the germline ends. Per the germline V gene, CDR1 is KGHSY and CDR2 is FQNENV. The CDR3 DNA reads TGTGCCAGCAGTCCAGTCTCTGGGGCCAACGTCCTGACTTTC. It specifies CASSPVSGANVLTF.

This clone was seen only a few times. This chain joins TRBV7-8 and TRBJ2-7; TRBD1 matches 7 bases. Germline V gives CDR1 SGHVS, CDR2 FQNEAQ. J gave up 12 bases and V 7 bases, and 18 bases lay outside the gene matches. The CDR3 runs 14 residues. CDR3 DNA sequence: TGTGCCAGCACTTCGCGCAGGGACAGCTCTATTTCGTACTTC. As protein: CASTSRRDSSISYF.

The chain carries TRBV29-1 and TRBJ2-1; TRBD2 matches 10 bases. Germline assignment: CDR1 SQVTM and CDR2 ANQGSEA. There are 13 residues in the CDR3. Trimming removed 4 bases from V and 9 bases from J; junction bases left unmatched: 6. CDR3 in DNA: TGCAGCGTTGTTGGGACTAGCGTTACTGAGCAGTTCTTC. This gives the protein CSVVGTSVTEQFF.

The chain is built from TRBV6-1 and TRBJ1-3; 11 bases line up with TRBD1. From germline, CDR1 is MNHNS and CDR2 SASEGT. This CDR3 comprises 19 residues. The V gene end was trimmed by 0 bases and the J gene end by 0 bases; junction bases not matched to a gene: 7. The CDR3 is CASSEAGTGGIISGNTIYF. The CDR3 DNA is TGTGCCAGCAGTGAAGCGGGGACAGGGGGTATTATCTCTGGAAACACCATATATTTT.

The V and J genes are TRBV28 and TRBJ1-5; D is perhaps TRBD1 (6 bases). Germline CDR1 reads MDHEN; CDR2 reads SYDVKM. V lost 3 bases to trimming and J lost 3 bases, with 15 bases between them. This CDR3 is built from 16 residues. CDR3 residues: CASSLWGGHDNQPQHF. The CDR3 nucleotides are TGTGCCAGCAGTTTGTGGGGGGGACACGACAATCAGCCCCAGCATTTT.

The chain uses TRBV3-1 (or the pseudogene TRBV3-2) and TRBJ2-1; TRBD1 might be the D (6 bases). Trimming cost V 5 bases and J 3 bases, with 11 bases left between them. Germline lookup yields CDR1 LGHDT and CDR2 YNNKEL (reference sequence). This CDR3 comprises 14 residues. In nucleotides, the CDR3 is TGTGCCAGCAGCGCAGGGGCTCTCTACAATGAGCAGTTCTTC. It codes for CASSAGALYNEQFF.

The chain carries TRBV6-5 and TRBJ2-1; 8 bases map to TRBD2. This CDR3 has 15 amino acids. Germline trimming cut 2 bases from V and 10 bases from J; bases unmatched to any gene: 10. Germline lookup yields CDR1 MNHEY and CDR2 SVGAGI. CDR3 sequence: CASSYGIAGTREQFF. For the CDR3, the DNA is TGTGCCAGCAGTTACGGGATAGCGGGGACCCGGGAGCAGTTCTTC.

The chain carries TRBV11-2 and TRBJ2-2, with 10 bases identical to TRBD2. The J segment lost 5 bases and the V segment lost 8 bases, leaving 8 bases of the junction unmatched. The CDR3 spans 15 residues. Germline CDR1 reads SGHAT; CDR2 reads FQNNGV. The chain's CDR3 is CASGRPSGRTGELFF. CDR3 coding DNA: TGTGCCAGCGGCCGACCTAGCGGGAGAACCGGGGAGCTGTTTTTT.

The rearrangement uses TRBV6-4 and TRBJ1-5; no definite D call. Germline CDR1 reads MRHNA; CDR2 reads SNTAGT. The CDR3 runs 14 residues. With 6 bases removed from V and 8 bases from J, the gap between germline ends came to 17 bases. DNA of the CDR3: TGTGCCAGCAGCGGGTTGACGCCCAGTGAGCCCCAGCATTTT. Protein product: CASSGLTPSEPQHF.

This clone was found a few times. The V call is TRBV10-2, the J call TRBJ2-3; D remains unclear. The V end was cut by 2 bases, the J end by 0 bases, with 9 bases between. Germline CDR1 is WSHSY and CDR2 is SAAADI. CDR3 length equals 15 residues. The CDR3 DNA reads TGCGCCAGCAGTGAGAGTCCGACTAGCACAGATACGCAGTATTTT. Translated: CASSESPTSTDTQYF.

The chain carries TRBV5-4 and TRBJ2-2; 15 nucleotides match TRBD2. Germline loops: CDR1 SGHNT, CDR2 YYREEE (reference sequence). CDR3 length: 18 amino acids. The junction had 14 bases not matched to a gene; V was cut back by 6 bases and J by 8 bases. CDR3: CASTTGPGTSGGSGELFF. The CDR3 DNA reads as TGTGCCAGCACGACTGGACCCGGGACTAGCGGGGGGTCGGGGGAGCTGTTTTTT.

The chain couples TRBV28 to TRBJ1-4; D may be TRBD1 (6 bases). The CDR3 length is 15 residues. Trimming took 4 bases from V and 9 from J, leaving 18 bases between them. Germline V gene sequence: CDR1 MDHEN, CDR2 SYDVKM. The CDR3 DNA follows: TGTGCCAGCAGTTCCGAACGTCGACAGGCCCAAAAACTGTTTTTT. Translation gives CASSSERRQAQKLFF.